Listed here are 27 T cell receptor beta chains from one sample, sequenced in a study of cytomegalovirus exposure and HLA in healthy donors. The PCR ran on 60 Vbeta and 13 Jbeta primers. Produced via immunoSEQ multiplex PCR; TCRdb's table is partial and in-frame only. This sample carries approximately 98,000 clones, approximately 79% of them seen once, and the ten largest clones take under 2%. Sequenced material: PBMCs. These receptors were taken from a male donor in good health and CMV-seronegative.

The chain combines TRBV7-8 with TRBJ2-7; 7 bases agree with TRBD2. In germline, CDR1 is SGHVS, CDR2 FQNEAQ. V dropped 1 base and J dropped 1; count of bases not matched to a gene: 4. This CDR3 has 15 amino acids. The CDR3 nucleotides read TGTGCCAGCAGCTTAGGCCCGGGAGGATCCTACGAGCAGTACTTC. Its translation is CASSLGPGGSYEQYF.

This clone was observed a few times. The rearrangement uses TRBV14 and TRBJ1-1, with unresolved D. The CDR3 runs to 14 residues. V shed 4 bases and J shed 7 bases, with 16 bases lying between them. Germline V gene sequence: CDR1 SGHDN, CDR2 FVKESK. This CDR3 reads CASSRRVEALEAFF. The CDR3 DNA reads TGTGCCAGCAGCCGTAGGGTGGAGGCGCTTGAAGCTTTCTTT.

This clone was found a few times. V and J are TRBV5-1 and TRBJ1-1; D remains ambiguous. The V and J ends lost 0 bases and 5 bases respectively, with 8 bases between them. Germline CDR1 SGHRS, CDR2 YFSETQ. The CDR3 has 13 residues. CDR3 residues: CASSLVVQTEAFF. The CDR3 coding sequence is TGCGCCAGCAGCTTGGTAGTCCAAACTGAAGCTTTCTTT.

CDR3 residues: CASSEWRQQETQYF. The CDR3 nucleotides read TGTGCCAGCAGTGAATGGAGACAGCAAGAGACCCAGTACTTC. V and J are TRBV25-1 and TRBJ2-5, with TRBD1 as a possible D gene (5 bases). The CDR3 contains 14 residues. Trimming removed 1 base from V and 2 bases from J, with 8 bases in between. CDR1 and CDR2 from the germline V gene are MGHDK and SYGVNS. Supplemented by reference TRBV25-1 and TRBJ2-5, the full variable domain reads EADIYQTPRYLVIGTGKKITLECSQTMGHDKMYWYQQDPGMELHLIHYSYGVNSTEKGDLSSESTVSRIRTEHFPLTLESARPSHTSQYLCASSEWRQQETQYFGPGTRLLVL.

This chain uses TRBV4-1 with TRBJ1-1, with TRBD1 as a possible D gene (5 bases). This CDR3 spans 15 amino acids. Per germline, CDR1 MGHRA and CDR2 YSYEKL. Trimming stripped 0 bases from V and 6 bases from J, with 14 bases between. The CDR3 nucleotides are TGCGCCAGCAGCCAAGAACCCTTGACAGTGGCTGAAGCTTTCTTT. Translation gives CASSQEPLTVAEAFF.

The rearrangement links TRBV19 to TRBJ2-2; perhaps TRBD1 as D (6 bases). V shed 7 bases and J shed 1 base, with 10 bases lying between them. Germline CDR1 and CDR2: LNHDA and SQIVND (reference sequence). The CDR3 is made up of 14 amino acids. The CDR3 reads CASTLDRNTGELFF. CDR3 nucleotides: TGTGCCAGTACCTTGGACAGGAACACCGGGGAGCTGTTTTTT.

V is TRBV6-6 and J is TRBJ2-7; 9 nucleotides agree with TRBD1. Germline V gene sequence: CDR1 MNHNY, CDR2 SVGAGI (reference sequence). CDR3 size: 15 residues. After removal of 5 bases from V and 2 bases from J, the junction contained 7 bases not matched to a gene. The CDR3 sequence is CASSRPGQGTYEQYF. The CDR3 DNA reads TGTGCCAGCAGTAGACCGGGACAGGGAACCTACGAGCAGTACTTC.

The V and J genes are TRBV12-5 and TRBJ2-3; TRBD1 agrees at 9 bases. V shed 0 bases and J 2 bases; nucleotides not matched to a gene: 9. This CDR3 has 18 residues. In germline, CDR1 is LGHNT, CDR2 FRNRAP. CDR3 sequence reads: CASGLVKPGQGVTDTQYF. DNA for the CDR3: TGTGCTAGTGGTTTGGTGAAGCCGGGACAGGGAGTCACAGATACGCAGTATTTT. The full variable domain, completed using reference TRBV12-5 and TRBJ2-3, is DARVTQTPRHKVTEMGQEVTMRCQPILGHNTVFWYRQTMMQGLELLAYFRNRAPLDDSGMPKDRFSAEMPDATLATLKIQPSEPRDSAVYFCASGLVKPGQGVTDTQYFGPGTRLTVL.

The chain is built from TRBV4-2 and TRBJ2-2; 7 positions match TRBD2. Germline CDR1 LGHNA, CDR2 YNFKEQ. The CDR3 has 16 residues. V was pared by 0 bases and J by 2 bases, with 3 bases of the junction left unmatched. The CDR3 spells CASSQEAGFNTGELFF. In DNA form, the CDR3 reads TGTGCCAGCAGCCAAGAAGCGGGATTCAACACCGGGGAGCTGTTTTTT.

This clone has a handful of counts. The chain is built from TRBV6-1 and TRBJ2-7; 7 nucleotides agree with TRBD2. This CDR3 region has 13 residues. The germline V gene encodes CDR1 MNHNS and CDR2 SASEGT. Unmatched junction bases numbered 5, after V lost 6 bases and J lost 3 bases. CDR3 residues: CASRGGGGYEQYF. In DNA form, the CDR3 reads TGTGCCAGCAGGGGTGGGGGGGGCTACGAGCAGTACTTC.

The table lists this clone with a few counts. The CDR3 coding sequence is TGTGCCACCGCGGACTCAAGCTCCTACGAGCAGTACTTC. It is translated as CATADSSSYEQYF. J is TRBJ2-7 and V is TRBV19; maybe TRBD2 (5 bases). V lost 10 bases and J lost 0, with 13 bases in between. The germline CDR1 and CDR2 sequences are LNHDA and SQIVND (reference sequence). This CDR3 is 13 amino acids long.

The chain employs TRBV19 and TRBJ2-2; TRBD2 is a possible D gene (5 bases). The V gene's germline CDR1 is LNHDA and CDR2 SQIVND (reference sequence). The CDR3 covers 14 residues. V was shortened by 6 bases and J by 3 bases, with 11 bases between the two germline ends. CDR3 DNA: TGTGCCAGTAGCCGGGGAGCCTACACCGGGGAGCTGTTTTTT. This translates into CASSRGAYTGELFF.

This clone has more than one count but fewer than ten. CDR3 in amino acids: CASSYRQANTEAFF. CDR3 nucleotides: TGTGCCAGCAGCTATCGACAGGCTAACACTGAAGCTTTCTTT. This chain joins TRBV5-8 and TRBJ1-1, with D possibly being TRBD1 (6 bases). CDR3 length: 14 residues. The V gene lost 3 bases and the J gene lost 2 bases, with 11 bases spanning the gap. CDR1 is SGHTS, CDR2 YDEGEE, per germline.

The chain uses TRBV7-3 and TRBJ2-7; 12 bases are a match to TRBD2. Germline CDR1 reads SGHTA; CDR2 reads FQGTGA. This CDR3 has 17 residues. J gave up 9 bases and V 4 bases, and 16 bases lay outside the gene matches. CDR3 coding DNA: TGTGCCAGCAGCTGTAGTCCCGGGACTAGCGGGTACCCCGGGCAGTACTTC. It encodes CASSCSPGTSGYPGQYF.

V usage is TRBV15 and J usage is TRBJ1-4; 9 bases fit TRBD1. The V segment lost 0 bases and the J segment 7 bases; nucleotides outside the gene matches: 9. The CDR3 has 17 amino acids. Germline lookup yields CDR1 LNHNV and CDR2 YYDKDF (reference sequence). Written as DNA, the CDR3 is TGTGCCACCAGCAGAGATCCCCCCGGGACAGGGTTTGAAAAACTGTTTTTT. Residues: CATSRDPPGTGFEKLFF.

This chain uses TRBV30 with TRBJ2-7; 7 bases map to TRBD1. J was trimmed by 2 bases and V by 1 base; bases with no gene match: 8. Per germline, CDR1 GTSNPN and CDR2 SVGIG (reference sequence). The CDR3 totals 15 residues. Written as DNA, the CDR3 is TGTGCCTGGAGTGGGATGACAGGGAGAACCTACGAGCAGTACTTC. This translates into CAWSGMTGRTYEQYF. Using reference TRBV30 and TRBJ2-7 for the parts outside the CDR3, the full variable domain is SQTIHQWPATLVQPVGSPLSLECTVEGTSNPNLYWYRQAAGRGLQLLFYSVGIGQISSEVPQNLSASRPQDRQFILSSKKLLLSDSGFYLCAWSGMTGRTYEQYFGPGTRLTVT.

This clone was counted a few times. This sequence joins TRBV7-9 and TRBJ2-7, with 7 bases matching TRBD1. The CDR3 length is 11 residues. The ends lost 5 bases at V and 12 bases at J; junction bases unmatched: 7. The germline V gene encodes CDR1 SEHNR and CDR2 FQNEAQ (reference sequence). CDR3 nucleotide sequence: TGTGCCAGCAGCGATCCGGGACAGAGGTACTTC. Translating gives CASSDPGQRYF.

The rearrangement joins TRBV6-5 to TRBJ1-2; tentative D call: TRBD1 (5 bases). V lost 5 bases to trimming and J lost 7 bases, with 14 bases between them. Looked up from germline, CDR1 is MNHEY and CDR2 is SVGAGI. This CDR3 comprises 13 residues. The CDR3 coding sequence is TGTGCCAGCAGTCCTCGGGGGGGTGGTGGCTACACCTTC. Its protein product is CASSPRGGGGYTF.

This sequence joins TRBV6-4 and TRBJ1-2; 12 positions agree with TRBD1. This CDR3 spans 16 amino acids. Germline loops: CDR1 MRHNA, CDR2 SNTAGT. V lost 0 bases and J lost 7; bases outside the gene matches: 6. CDR3 bases: TGTGCCAGCAGTGACTCAGGGACAGGGGGCATGAGTGGCTACACCTTC. Translating gives CASSDSGTGGMSGYTF.

This chain links TRBV18 with TRBJ2-7; 9 bases line up with TRBD2. From germline, CDR1 is KGHSH and CDR2 LQKENI. The CDR3 consists of 15 residues. The V gene end was trimmed by 0 bases and the J gene end by 4 bases; junction bases not matched to a gene: 4. CDR3 bases: TGTGCCAGCTCACCACCGGAAGCGGGAGGATACGAGCAGTACTTC. Encoded protein: CASSPPEAGGYEQYF.

The V and J genes are TRBV9 and TRBJ2-2; D uncertain. Germline CDR1 SGDLS, CDR2 YYNGEE. Trimming took 0 bases from V and 7 from J, leaving 4 bases between them. The CDR3 is 12 amino acids. The CDR3 nucleotides read TGTGCCAGCAGCGTAGTAAACGGGGAGCTGTTTTTT. It translates to CASSVVNGELFF.

This clone was seen more than once but under ten times. The chain recombines TRBV7-8 with TRBJ1-1; D possibly corresponds to TRBD1 (6 bases). With 5 bases removed from V and 3 bases from J, the gap between germline ends came to 22 bases. Per germline, CDR1 SGHVS and CDR2 FQNEAQ. The CDR3 consists of 17 residues. The CDR3 region is CASSPNRVVVLYTEAFF. CDR3 DNA sequence: TGTGCCAGCAGCCCAAACAGGGTCGTAGTGTTGTACACTGAAGCTTTCTTT.

The chain employs TRBV4-3 and TRBJ1-1; 10 bases map to TRBD1. This CDR3 spans 14 amino acids. Trimming at V came to 5 bases and at J to 8 bases, leaving 8 bases not matched to a gene. The V gene's germline CDR1 is LGHNA and CDR2 YSLEER. The CDR3 is CASSGRDRGTEAFF. The CDR3 DNA is TGCGCCAGCAGCGGAAGGGACAGGGGCACCGAAGCTTTCTTT.

V and J are TRBV5-1 and TRBJ2-5, with 13 nucleotides matching TRBD2. The CDR3 covers 16 residues. V lost 4 bases and J lost 5; bases outside the gene matches: 8. Looked up from germline, CDR1 is SGHRS and CDR2 is YFSETQ. CDR3 sequence (DNA): TGCGCCAGCAGCCCAGGACTAGCGGGAGATGCGGAGACCCAGTACTTC. Its translation is CASSPGLAGDAETQYF.

This clone was counted a few times. The identical CDR3 is also encoded by other nucleotide sequences in the sample. DNA of the CDR3: TGTGCCAGCAGCTTAGTGGCAGGAGGAGATACGCAGTATTTT. It encodes CASSLVAGGDTQYF. This chain joins TRBV7-9 and TRBJ2-3; perhaps TRBD2 as D (5 bases). Germline loops: CDR1 SEHNR, CDR2 FQNEAQ (reference sequence). V lost 1 base and J 5 bases, leaving 10 bases between the germline ends. The CDR3 is made up of 14 amino acids.

This clone has more than one count but fewer than ten. This rearrangement joins TRBV6-6 to TRBJ1-5, with D unclear. The CDR3 contains 15 residues. Per germline, CDR1 MNHNY and CDR2 SVGAGI (reference sequence). Trimming stripped 2 bases from V and 5 bases from J, with 13 bases between. The CDR3 here is CASSYLSVGDQPQHF. The CDR3 DNA reads TGTGCCAGCAGTTACCTTTCGGTCGGGGATCAGCCCCAGCATTTT.

The rearrangement joins TRBV6-5 to TRBJ2-3, with TRBD2 matching over 11 bases. The V gene's germline CDR1 is MNHEY and CDR2 SVGAGI. Trimming took 4 bases from V and 3 from J; bases not matched to a gene: 6. The CDR3 covers 16 residues. As DNA, the CDR3 is TGTGCCAGCAGTTCAAATAGCGGGAGGGCGACAGATACGCAGTATTTT. Encoded protein: CASSSNSGRATDTQYF.